A single TCR beta chain is shown here with its context. In the study's own analysis: The assay estimated nucleated cells by amplifying reference gene primers. Assay: immunoSEQ multiplex PCR; the TCRdb copy retains only in-frame clones and omits some. That table gives V, J and clone size, and the DNA gave D and trimming. The sample has 55,000 to 75,000 clones; about four fifths are singletons. CDR3 length: 14 residues. In germline, CDR1 is KGHSH, CDR2 LQKENI. Unmatched junction bases numbered 11, after V lost 6 bases and J lost 6 bases. The sample belongs to a study of blood T cell repertoires in COVID-19. Looking at the study overall: The samples span acute and convalescent COVID-19 from the United States, Italy and Spain. PBMCs, B-cell-depleted T cells, or T cells provided the cDNA or gDNA that made up the material.

The V gene is TRBV18, the J gene TRBJ2-7; 7 nucleotides align to TRBD1. The sample was peripheral blood. This clonotype was obtained from a man between 65 and 85 years old who had recovered from COVID-19. The CDR3 DNA is TGTGCCAGCTCCCCCGAGGGCAGGGACAGCGAGCAGTACTTC. Amino acid sequence: CASSPEGRDSEQYF.